A selection of T cell receptor beta chains follows, all from one sample in a study of cytomegalovirus exposure and HLA in healthy donors. Some clones are missing from TCRdb's copy, which holds only in-frame ones; the method was immunoSEQ multiplex PCR. This table holds 150,000 to 250,000 clones, 60% to 85% found once. Specimen: PBMCs. The origin of the receptors is a girl aged 10-17 years in good health and CMV-seropositive. The CDR3 runs from the conserved cysteine through the conserved F or W. The order of the fields is D gene, J gene, V gene, clone size, CDR3 DNA, CDR3 protein. A D gene is named only where the DNA matches it firmly. Rows give clone size only sometimes, using once, few, many, or a class for an expanded clone.

D gene: .
J gene: TRBJ2-2
V gene: TRBV5-6
clone size: .
CDR3 DNA: TGTGCCAGCAGCTCCGGGACATACACCGGGGAGCTGTTTTTT
CDR3 protein: CASSSGTYTGELFF

D gene: TRBD2
J gene: TRBJ2-1
V gene: TRBV7-2
clone size: few
CDR3 DNA: TGTGCCAGCAGCGCCGGGAGCGGGGGGGCCTGGAATGAGCAGTTCTTC
CDR3 protein: CASSAGSGGAWNEQFF

D gene: .
J gene: TRBJ1-6
V gene: TRBV5-4
clone size: .
CDR3 DNA: TGTGCCAGCAGCTTGGGTGACGCCCGACAGTCCTATAATTCACCCCTCCACTTT
CDR3 protein: CASSLGDARQSYNSPLHF

D gene: .
J gene: TRBJ2-7
V gene: TRBV10-1
clone size: few
CDR3 DNA: TGCGCCAGCCCGGGTCCCCGCTCCTACGAGCAGTACTTC
CDR3 protein: CASPGPRSYEQYF

D gene: .
J gene: TRBJ1-1
V gene: TRBV6-6
clone size: .
CDR3 DNA: TGTGCCAGCAGTTTGAGGACAGCAAACGCTGAAGCTTTCTTT
CDR3 protein: CASSLRTANAEAFF

D gene: TRBD2
J gene: TRBJ2-3
V gene: TRBV5-4
clone size: few
CDR3 DNA: TGTGCCAGCAGCAAAAGAGCGGGACCCACAGATACGCAGTATTTT
CDR3 protein: CASSKRAGPTDTQYF

D gene: .
J gene: TRBJ2-5
V gene: TRBV25-1
clone size: once
CDR3 DNA: TGTGCCAGCAGTGAGGGCACCCCGGTCCAGTACTTC
CDR3 protein: CASSEGTPVQYF

D gene: .
J gene: TRBJ1-5
V gene: TRBV11-3
clone size: once
CDR3 DNA: TGTGCCAGCAGCGCTCAACCAGGACAGCCCCAGCATTTT
CDR3 protein: CASSAQPGQPQHF

D gene: TRBD2
J gene: TRBJ2-3
V gene: TRBV5-4
clone size: .
CDR3 DNA: TGTGCCAGCAGCCCAGGACTAGCGGGGGGGGTGGGAGATACGCAGTATTTT
CDR3 protein: CASSPGLAGGVGDTQYF

D gene: .
J gene: TRBJ2-5
V gene: TRBV9
clone size: .
CDR3 DNA: TGTGCCAGCACGATATCAGGGGATGGGGCAGAGACCCAGTACTTC
CDR3 protein: CASTISGDGAETQYF

D gene: TRBD2
J gene: TRBJ2-1
V gene: TRBV6-6
clone size: .
CDR3 DNA: TGTGCCAGCAGTACAGCACTAGCGGGGGGCTACAATGAGCAGTTCTTC
CDR3 protein: CASSTALAGGYNEQFF

D gene: .
J gene: TRBJ1-2
V gene: TRBV6-1
clone size: .
CDR3 DNA: TGTGCCAGCAGTGAAGGACAGCAGTATGGCTACACCTTC
CDR3 protein: CASSEGQQYGYTF

D gene: TRBD1
J gene: TRBJ1-2
V gene: TRBV19
clone size: .
CDR3 DNA: TGTGCCAGTAGTATAGGGACAGGGGATAGCTACACCTTC
CDR3 protein: CASSIGTGDSYTF

D gene: TRBD1
J gene: TRBJ2-7
V gene: TRBV10-3
clone size: .
CDR3 DNA: TGTGCCACAGCGACAGGGGCCTACGAGCAGTACTTC
CDR3 protein: CATATGAYEQYF

D gene: .
J gene: TRBJ2-7
V gene: TRBV7-2
clone size: .
CDR3 DNA: TGTGCCAGCAGATCGGGGTTCCAAACATACGAGCAGTACTTC
CDR3 protein: CASRSGFQTYEQYF

D gene: TRBD1
J gene: TRBJ1-3
V gene: TRBV7-9
clone size: .
CDR3 DNA: TGTGCCAGCAGCTTTCAGCTTGGAGGGGGCCCTGGAAACACCATATATTTT
CDR3 protein: CASSFQLGGGPGNTIYF

D gene: TRBD1
J gene: TRBJ2-7
V gene: TRBV19
clone size: .
CDR3 DNA: TGTGCCAGTAGGCAAGGGACAGGGGGTACCTACGAGCAGTACTTC
CDR3 protein: CASRQGTGGTYEQYF

D gene: TRBD1
J gene: TRBJ1-1
V gene: TRBV5-1
clone size: .
CDR3 DNA: TGCGCCAGCAGCTCGGGACAGGGGTCCTGGGAAGCTTTCTTT
CDR3 protein: CASSSGQGSWEAFF

D gene: .
J gene: TRBJ2-7
V gene: TRBV7-9
clone size: .
CDR3 DNA: TGTGCCAGCAGCTTAGCGTTAGGAGACGAGCAGTACTTC
CDR3 protein: CASSLALGDEQYF

D gene: TRBD2
J gene: TRBJ2-3
V gene: TRBV10-3
clone size: .
CDR3 DNA: TGTGCCATCAGTGCGGGGACTACCACGCAGTATTTT
CDR3 protein: CAISAGTTTQYF

D gene: TRBD1
J gene: TRBJ2-1
V gene: TRBV29-1
clone size: .
CDR3 DNA: TGCAGCGCCCCTATTCCGGGGACAGGGAAGCATGAGCAGTTCTTC
CDR3 protein: CSAPIPGTGKHEQFF

D gene: TRBD1
J gene: TRBJ2-1
V gene: TRBV5-6
clone size: .
CDR3 DNA: TGTGCCAGCAGCTTTCCGGGACAGCCCTACAATGAGCAGTTCTTC
CDR3 protein: CASSFPGQPYNEQFF

D gene: .
J gene: TRBJ1-2
V gene: TRBV6-5
clone size: .
CDR3 DNA: TGTGCCAGCAGTTCGACAGAGGCCTATGGCTACACCTTC
CDR3 protein: CASSSTEAYGYTF

D gene: TRBD1
J gene: TRBJ2-7
V gene: TRBV2
clone size: few
CDR3 DNA: TGTGCCAGCAGTCCGGACAGGGGGCAATACGAGCAGTACTTC
CDR3 protein: CASSPDRGQYEQYF

D gene: .
J gene: TRBJ2-2
V gene: TRBV5-1
clone size: once
CDR3 DNA: TGCGCCAGCGACATAAGACGGGATGGCGGGGAGCTGTTTTTT
CDR3 protein: CASDIRRDGGELFF

D gene: .
J gene: TRBJ2-7
V gene: TRBV7-2
clone size: .
CDR3 DNA: TGTGCCAGCAGCCTCACATCTTACGAGCAGTACTTC
CDR3 protein: CASSLTSYEQYF

D gene: .
J gene: TRBJ1-2
V gene: TRBV25-1
clone size: .
CDR3 DNA: TGTGCCAGCAGTGAATCTGGGGACATCAACTATGGCTACACCTTC
CDR3 protein: CASSESGDINYGYTF

D gene: TRBD1
J gene: TRBJ2-7
V gene: TRBV6-5
clone size: .
CDR3 DNA: TGTGCCAGCAGCTCCGGGACAGCGCGACTCTACGAGCAGTACTTC
CDR3 protein: CASSSGTARLYEQYF

D gene: .
J gene: TRBJ2-5
V gene: TRBV11-3
clone size: .
CDR3 DNA: TGTGCCAGCAGCTTAAGCGGGCCGCAAGAGACCCAGTACTTC
CDR3 protein: CASSLSGPQETQYF

D gene: .
J gene: TRBJ2-3
V gene: TRBV6-1
clone size: few
CDR3 DNA: TGTGCCAGCAGTGAACTACGAGATACGCAGTATTTT
CDR3 protein: CASSELRDTQYF

D gene: TRBD2
J gene: TRBJ2-7
V gene: TRBV4-2
clone size: .
CDR3 DNA: TGTGCCAGCAGCCCGTCCGGGACTAGCGGGGTTGAGCAGTACTTC
CDR3 protein: CASSPSGTSGVEQYF

D gene: TRBD1
J gene: TRBJ1-5
V gene: TRBV7-7
clone size: .
CDR3 DNA: TGTGCCAGCAGCCAAGGGGGACAGGGGTTAGCGGGCAATCAGCCCCAGCATTTT
CDR3 protein: CASSQGGQGLAGNQPQHF

D gene: .
J gene: TRBJ2-5
V gene: TRBV5-1
clone size: .
CDR3 DNA: TGCGCCAGCAGCTTGGACGAGGAGACCCAGTACTTC
CDR3 protein: CASSLDEETQYF

D gene: .
J gene: TRBJ1-1
V gene: TRBV5-1
clone size: .
CDR3 DNA: TGCGCCAGCACGGTAGGACAGCTGAACACTGAAGCTTTCTTT
CDR3 protein: CASTVGQLNTEAFF

D gene: TRBD1
J gene: TRBJ2-7
V gene: TRBV7-2
clone size: .
CDR3 DNA: TGTGCCAGCAGCTTAGAACCGGGACAGGGGGCCTACGAGCAGTACTTC
CDR3 protein: CASSLEPGQGAYEQYF

D gene: .
J gene: TRBJ2-1
V gene: TRBV5-4
clone size: .
CDR3 DNA: TGTGCCAGCAGCTTGGGTTGGGGGGATGAGCAGTTCTTC
CDR3 protein: CASSLGWGDEQFF

D gene: TRBD1
J gene: TRBJ1-6
V gene: TRBV5-1
clone size: .
CDR3 DNA: TGCGCCAGCAGCATGGACAGGATCAGCTCACCCCTCCACTTT
CDR3 protein: CASSMDRISSPLHF

D gene: .
J gene: TRBJ2-7
V gene: TRBV20-1
clone size: .
CDR3 DNA: TGCAGTGCTAGGACAGCCTACGAGCAGTACTTC
CDR3 protein: CSARTAYEQYF

D gene: TRBD1
J gene: TRBJ2-3
V gene: TRBV6-1
clone size: .
CDR3 DNA: TGTGCCAGCAGTGAAAAAAGTACAGGGGGATACACAGATACGCAGTATTTT
CDR3 protein: CASSEKSTGGYTDTQYF

D gene: TRBD2
J gene: TRBJ2-1
V gene: TRBV4-2
clone size: .
CDR3 DNA: TGTGCCAGCAGCCAAGGTGCAGCGGGGGAGAATGAGCAGTTCTTC
CDR3 protein: CASSQGAAGENEQFF

D gene: .
J gene: TRBJ1-2
V gene: TRBV6-6
clone size: few
CDR3 DNA: TGTGCCAGCAGTCCCGCGGGCTACTATGGCTACACCTTC
CDR3 protein: CASSPAGYYGYTF

D gene: .
J gene: TRBJ2-7
V gene: TRBV25-1
clone size: few
CDR3 DNA: TGTGCCAGCAGTCCCCCGAGAGCCGAATTCTACGAGCAGTACTTC
CDR3 protein: CASSPPRAEFYEQYF

D gene: .
J gene: TRBJ2-1
V gene: TRBV4-3
clone size: .
CDR3 DNA: TGCGCCAGCAGCCCAACGCGGGGGCCTTACAATGAGCAGTTCTTC
CDR3 protein: CASSPTRGPYNEQFF

D gene: .
J gene: TRBJ2-1
V gene: TRBV27
clone size: few
CDR3 DNA: TGTGCCAGCAGCCCCTCCTGGGGGGGCCTCAATGAGCAGTTCTTC
CDR3 protein: CASSPSWGGLNEQFF

D gene: .
J gene: TRBJ1-4
V gene: TRBV6-5
clone size: .
CDR3 DNA: TGTGCCAGCAGCCAGACTGCAACTAATGAAAAACTGTTTTTT
CDR3 protein: CASSQTATNEKLFF

D gene: TRBD1
J gene: TRBJ2-3
V gene: TRBV6-4
clone size: few
CDR3 DNA: TGTGCCAGCAGAGCAACCTCAGGGGGTACGCAGTATTTT
CDR3 protein: CASRATSGGTQYF

D gene: TRBD1
J gene: TRBJ2-5
V gene: TRBV5-1
clone size: .
CDR3 DNA: TGCGCCAGCACTGGGACAGGGGATGAATCGGAGACCCAGTACTTC
CDR3 protein: CASTGTGDESETQYF

D gene: .
J gene: TRBJ2-2
V gene: TRBV19
clone size: .
CDR3 DNA: TGTGCCAGTAGTAATCGACTAACGGGGACCGGGGAGCTGTTTTTT
CDR3 protein: CASSNRLTGTGELFF

D gene: .
J gene: TRBJ1-2
V gene: TRBV4-2
clone size: few
CDR3 DNA: TGTGCCAGCAGCCCCCTAACAGGGACCCGGGATGGCTACACCTTC
CDR3 protein: CASSPLTGTRDGYTF

D gene: TRBD2
J gene: TRBJ2-2
V gene: TRBV7-2
clone size: once
CDR3 DNA: TGTGCCAGCAGCGCTCGCGGGGTAGCGGGGGGCAACACCGGGGAGCTGTTTTTT
CDR3 protein: CASSARGVAGGNTGELFF

D gene: TRBD1
J gene: TRBJ1-4
V gene: TRBV4-3
clone size: .
CDR3 DNA: TGCGCCAGCAGCAGTGGGACAGGGGTAAATGAAAAACTGTTTTTT
CDR3 protein: CASSSGTGVNEKLFF

D gene: TRBD2
J gene: TRBJ2-5
V gene: TRBV29-1
clone size: .
CDR3 DNA: TGCAGCGTTGAAGGTGCGGGAGGAGAGACCCAGTACTTC
CDR3 protein: CSVEGAGGETQYF

D gene: .
J gene: TRBJ1-1
V gene: TRBV4-2
clone size: .
CDR3 DNA: TGTGCCAGCAGCCAAGAGCACAGGGTGGCGACTGAAGCTTTCTTT
CDR3 protein: CASSQEHRVATEAFF

D gene: TRBD1
J gene: TRBJ2-1
V gene: TRBV6-1
clone size: .
CDR3 DNA: TGTGCCAGCAGATCCGGGACAGACTACAATGAGCAGTTCTTC
CDR3 protein: CASRSGTDYNEQFF

D gene: TRBD1
J gene: TRBJ1-1
V gene: TRBV6-1
clone size: .
CDR3 DNA: TGTGCCAGCAGTGAGGGGGGACAGGGGGGGACTGAAGCTTTCTTT
CDR3 protein: CASSEGGQGGTEAFF